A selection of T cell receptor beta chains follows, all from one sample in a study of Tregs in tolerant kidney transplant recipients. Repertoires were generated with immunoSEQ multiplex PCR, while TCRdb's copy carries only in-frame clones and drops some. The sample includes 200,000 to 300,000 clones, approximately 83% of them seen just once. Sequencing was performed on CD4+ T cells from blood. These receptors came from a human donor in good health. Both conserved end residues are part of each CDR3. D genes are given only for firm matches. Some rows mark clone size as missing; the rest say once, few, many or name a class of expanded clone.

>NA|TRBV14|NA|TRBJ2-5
CASNRDFRETQYF
TGTGCCAGCAACAGGGACTTCAGAGAGACCCAGTACTTC
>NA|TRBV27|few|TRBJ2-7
CASSENRIPSYEQYF
TGTGCCAGCAGTGAAAACAGGATTCCCTCCTACGAGCAGTACTTC
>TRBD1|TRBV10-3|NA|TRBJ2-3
CAISEYRGLGDTQYF
TGTGCCATCAGTGAGTACAGGGGGCTTGGAGATACGCAGTATTTT
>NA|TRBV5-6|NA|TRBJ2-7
CASSLGGQNHEQYF
TGTGCCAGCAGCTTGGGAGGGCAGAACCACGAGCAGTACTTC
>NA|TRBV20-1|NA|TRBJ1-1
CRGTGSTEAFF
TGCAGGGGAACAGGGTCCACTGAAGCTTTCTTT
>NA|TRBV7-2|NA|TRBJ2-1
CASSRGGNSYNEQFF
TGTGCCAGCAGCCGAGGGGGAAACTCCTACAATGAGCAGTTCTTC
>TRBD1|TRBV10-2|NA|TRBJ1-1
CASSEGRGDTEAFF
TGCGCCAGCAGTGAGGGCAGGGGGGACACTGAAGCTTTCTTT
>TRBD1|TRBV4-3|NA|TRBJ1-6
CASSHTTGNSPLHF
TGCGCCAGCAGCCATACGACAGGGAATTCACCCCTCCACTTT
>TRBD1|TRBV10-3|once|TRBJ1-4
CAISKQGADEKLFF
TGTGCCATCAGTAAACAGGGGGCTGATGAAAAACTGTTTTTT
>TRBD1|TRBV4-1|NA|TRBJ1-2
CASSQEATGVYYGYTF
TGCGCCAGCAGCCAAGAGGCTACAGGGGTTTACTATGGCTACACCTTC
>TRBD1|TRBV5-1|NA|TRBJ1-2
CASSLTTGGDGYTF
TGCGCCAGCAGCTTGACCACAGGGGGTGATGGCTACACCTTC
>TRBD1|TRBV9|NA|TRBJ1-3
CASSEGTGGSGNTIYF
TGTGCCAGCAGCGAGGGGACAGGGGGCTCTGGAAACACCATATATTTT
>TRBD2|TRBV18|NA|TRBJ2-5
CASTRTREETQYF
TGTGCCAGCACGCGGACTAGGGAAGAGACCCAGTACTTC
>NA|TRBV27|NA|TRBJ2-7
CASIRRGDGSYEQYF
TGTGCCAGCATCCGCCGCGGGGACGGCTCCTACGAGCAGTACTTC
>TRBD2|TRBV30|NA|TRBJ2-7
CAWSVLASGRYEQYF
TGTGCCTGGAGTGTATTGGCTAGCGGGAGATACGAGCAGTACTTC
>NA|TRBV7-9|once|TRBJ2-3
CASSSVTSTDTQYF
TGTGCCAGCAGCTCCGTCACTAGCACAGATACGCAGTATTTT
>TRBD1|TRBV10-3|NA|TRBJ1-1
CAISEATGVTEAFF
TGTGCCATCAGTGAGGCGACAGGGGTCACTGAAGCTTTCTTT
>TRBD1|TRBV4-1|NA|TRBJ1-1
CASSLDRGQNTEAFF
TGCGCCAGCAGCCTGGACAGGGGACAGAACACTGAAGCTTTCTTT
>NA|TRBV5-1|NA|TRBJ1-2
CASSYDKNYGYTF
TGCGCCAGCAGCTACGACAAGAACTATGGCTACACCTTC
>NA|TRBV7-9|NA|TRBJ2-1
CASSWPLGRGTGDEQFF
TGTGCCAGCAGCTGGCCCCTAGGGCGAGGTACCGGGGATGAGCAGTTCTTC
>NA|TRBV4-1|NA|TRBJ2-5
CASSQFTPEGLREETQYF
TGCGCCAGCAGCCAATTTACGCCAGAGGGACTGAGGGAAGAGACCCAGTACTTC
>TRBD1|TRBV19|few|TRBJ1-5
CASSTQGVRGNQPQHF
TGTGCCAGTAGTACGCAGGGGGTTAGGGGCAATCAGCCCCAGCATTTT
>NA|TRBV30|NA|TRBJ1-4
CAWEGGNEKLFF
TGTGCCTGGGAGGGGGGGAACGAAAAACTGTTTTTT
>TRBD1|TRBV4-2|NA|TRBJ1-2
CASSSTGTDGYTF
TGTGCCAGCAGCAGTACCGGGACAGATGGCTACACCTTC
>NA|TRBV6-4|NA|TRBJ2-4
CASSEGGSKNIQYF
TGTGCCAGCAGTGAAGGAGGGTCCAAAAACATTCAGTACTTC
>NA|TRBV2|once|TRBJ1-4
CASSYQRRNEKLFF
TGTGCCAGCAGTTACCAGAGGAGGAATGAAAAACTGTTTTTT
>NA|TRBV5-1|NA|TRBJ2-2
CASSLESGTGELFF
TGCGCCAGCAGCTTGGAATCTGGGACCGGGGAGCTGTTTTTT
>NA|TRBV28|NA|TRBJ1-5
CASRVSNQPQHF
TGTGCGAGCAGGGTAAGCAATCAGCCCCAGCATTTT
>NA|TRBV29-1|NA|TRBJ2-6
CSVVGAGANVLTF
TGCAGCGTTGTTGGGGCCGGGGCCAACGTCCTGACTTTC
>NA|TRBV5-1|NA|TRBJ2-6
CASRLEGQGGNLYSGANVLTF
TGCGCCAGCAGGCTGGAGGGGCAGGGGGGTAATCTTTACTCTGGGGCCAACGTCCTGACTTTC
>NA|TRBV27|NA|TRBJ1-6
CASSIGGNNSPLHF
TGTGCCAGCAGTATAGGGGGGAACAATTCACCCCTCCACTTT
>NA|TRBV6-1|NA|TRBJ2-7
CASSEGGHSYEQYF
TGTGCCAGCAGTGAGGGAGGACATTCCTACGAGCAGTACTTC
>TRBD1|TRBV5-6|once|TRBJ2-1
CASSFPKRVGDREAEQFF
TGTGCCAGCAGCTTTCCGAAGCGGGTGGGGGACAGGGAAGCTGAGCAGTTCTTC
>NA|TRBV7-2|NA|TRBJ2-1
CASSLELASNEQFF
TGTGCCAGCAGCCTGGAACTAGCTAGCAATGAGCAGTTCTTC
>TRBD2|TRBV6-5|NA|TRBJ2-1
CASSTSAGGRGEQFF
TGTGCCAGCAGTACTTCAGCGGGGGGCAGGGGTGAGCAGTTCTTC
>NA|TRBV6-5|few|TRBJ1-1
CASSFRGGSTEAFF
TGTGCCAGCAGTTTTCGTGGGGGGAGCACTGAAGCTTTCTTT
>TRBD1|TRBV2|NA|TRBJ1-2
CASRAGGFYGYTF
TGTGCCAGCAGGGCAGGGGGATTCTATGGCTACACCTTC
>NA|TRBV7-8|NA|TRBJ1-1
CASSLVSGTVHEAFF
TGTGCCAGCAGCTTAGTGTCAGGTACCGTTCATGAAGCTTTCTTT
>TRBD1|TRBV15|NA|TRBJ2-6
CATRDRFRSGANVLTF
TGTGCCACCCGGGACAGGTTCCGCTCTGGGGCCAACGTCCTGACTTTC
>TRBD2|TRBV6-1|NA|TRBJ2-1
CASSNSGRRHEQFF
TGTGCCAGCAGTAATAGCGGGAGGAGGCATGAGCAGTTCTTC
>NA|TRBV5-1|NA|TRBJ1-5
CASSSGSNQPQHF
TGCGCCAGCAGCTCCGGGAGCAATCAGCCCCAGCATTTT
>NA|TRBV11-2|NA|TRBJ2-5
CASNPALGTATQYF
TGTGCCAGCAACCCGGCCCTTGGGACTGCCACCCAGTACTTC
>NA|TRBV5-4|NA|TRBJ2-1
CASSLAVVSGYNEQFF
TGTGCCAGCAGCTTGGCCGTGGTGAGCGGTTACAATGAGCAGTTCTTC
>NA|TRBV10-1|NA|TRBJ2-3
CASGMGTDTQYF
TGCGCCTCGGGCATGGGGACAGATACGCAGTATTTT
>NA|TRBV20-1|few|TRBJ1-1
CSAFRVPEAFF
TGCAGTGCTTTCAGGGTTCCTGAAGCTTTCTTT
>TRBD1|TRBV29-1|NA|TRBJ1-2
CSVQLIGTGRGYTF
TGCAGCGTTCAGTTGATCGGGACAGGGCGCGGCTACACCTTC
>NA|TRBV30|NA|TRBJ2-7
CAWSVQGRRYEQYF
TGTGCCTGGAGTGTACAGGGCAGAAGATACGAGCAGTACTTC
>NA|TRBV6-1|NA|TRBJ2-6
CASSEVWLSGANVLTF
TGTGCCAGCAGTGAAGTGTGGCTCTCTGGGGCCAACGTCCTGACTTTC
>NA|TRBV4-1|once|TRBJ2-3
CASSHAQDSTDTQYF
TGCGCCAGCAGCCACGCACAGGATAGCACAGATACGCAGTATTTT
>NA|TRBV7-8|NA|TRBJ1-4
CASSLAGVRLNEKLFF
TGTGCCAGCAGCTTAGCTGGGGTCAGACTTAATGAAAAACTGTTTTTT
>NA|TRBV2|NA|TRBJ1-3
CASSERQGWGNTIYF
TGTGCCAGCAGTGAACGGCAGGGGTGGGGAAACACCATATATTTT
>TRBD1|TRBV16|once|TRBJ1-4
CASSPGTVANEKLFF
TGTGCCAGCAGCCCCGGGACAGTGGCTAATGAAAAACTGTTTTTT
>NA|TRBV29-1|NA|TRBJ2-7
CSVRDGSSYEQYF
TGCAGCGTCCGGGACGGGAGCTCCTACGAGCAGTACTTC
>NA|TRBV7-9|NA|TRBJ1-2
CASSLLEGYGYTF
TGTGCCAGCAGCCTTCTGGAGGGCTATGGCTACACCTTC
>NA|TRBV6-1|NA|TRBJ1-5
CASSVKTDHQPQHF
TGTGCCAGCAGTGTAAAAACAGATCATCAGCCCCAGCATTTT
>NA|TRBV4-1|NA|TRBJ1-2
CASSQDGVGYTF
TGCGCCAGCAGCCAAGATGGGGTTGGCTACACCTTC
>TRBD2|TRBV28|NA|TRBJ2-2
CASSMLAGPNTGELFF
TGTGCCAGCAGTATGCTAGCGGGTCCAAACACCGGGGAGCTGTTTTTT
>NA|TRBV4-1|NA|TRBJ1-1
CASSQAFPGPLTPEAFF
TGCGCCAGCAGCCAAGCGTTCCCGGGACCCTTGACCCCTGAAGCTTTCTTT
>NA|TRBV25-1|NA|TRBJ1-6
CASLKTNSPLHF
TGTGCCAGTCTCAAGACGAATTCACCCCTCCACTTT
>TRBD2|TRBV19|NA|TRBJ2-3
CASGASGRVMDTQYF
TGTGCCAGCGGTGCTAGCGGGAGGGTCATGGATACGCAGTATTTT